Sequencing of this T cell receptor beta chain was carried out in a study of T cells in Graves' hyperthyroidism and ophthalmopathy. Diagnosis of hyperthyroidism was new in patients aged 18 to 65, and its duration was under 2 months. In making diagnoses, clinical symptoms, serum thyroxine and TRAb, thyroid ultrasound and orbital computed tomography were all used. The germline gives CDR1 ENHRY, CDR2 SYGVKD. The length of the CDR3 is 14 residues. The V gene lost 2 bases and the J gene lost 2 bases, with 10 bases spanning the gap. Amplified TCR beta CDR3 regions came from RNA transcripts. The primer set for the first-round RT-PCR of the TCR CDR3 was HTBI. TCRdb independently ran MiXCR on the multiplex PCR reads; one entry per CDR3 protein. The sample records 800,000 or so distinct CDR3 sequences, about 38% being singletons. This clonotype was detected many times. Its specificity is unknown. Study findings and constraints: Most expanded thyroid clonotypes above 0.001 recurred in blood. It was a median 6.5 months before onset that the model predicted ophthalmopathy.

Source material: blood. V usage is TRBV10-3 and J usage is TRBJ2-7, with TRBD2 as a possible D gene (5 bases). The sequence came from a man aged 18 to 30 with Graves' hyperthyroidism. CDR3 coding DNA: TGTGCCATCAGTGAGCCAGAAGCGGCCTACGAGCAGTACTTC. Its translation is CAISEPEAAYEQYF.